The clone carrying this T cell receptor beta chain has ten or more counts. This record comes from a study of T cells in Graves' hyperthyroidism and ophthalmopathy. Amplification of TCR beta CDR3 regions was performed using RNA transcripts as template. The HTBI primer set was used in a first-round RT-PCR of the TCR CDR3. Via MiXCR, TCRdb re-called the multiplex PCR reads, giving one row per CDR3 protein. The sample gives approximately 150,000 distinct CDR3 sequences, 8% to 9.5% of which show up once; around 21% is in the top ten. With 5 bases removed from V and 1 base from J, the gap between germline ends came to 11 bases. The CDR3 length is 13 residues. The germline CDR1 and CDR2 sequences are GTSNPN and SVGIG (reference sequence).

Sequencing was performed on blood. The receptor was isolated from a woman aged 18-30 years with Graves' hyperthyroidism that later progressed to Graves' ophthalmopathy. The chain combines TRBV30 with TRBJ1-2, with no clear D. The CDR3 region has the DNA TGTGCCTGGGTTTGGGCGAATAACTATGGCTACACCTTC. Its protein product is CAWVWANNYGYTF.